Sequencing of this T cell receptor (beta chain) was carried out in a study of blood T cell repertoires in COVID-19 (dated by TCRdb to about 2020). At the level of the whole study: The collaborator samples originated in the United States, Italy and Spain and spanned the acute and convalescent phases of COVID-19. The material from the prospective study consisted of cDNA or gDNA derived from T cells, B-cell-depleted T cells, or PBMCs. Subjects who had been exposed to COVID-19, were actively infected with it, or had recovered from it provided the deeply sampled blood TCRbeta repertoires that made up the dataset. The repertoires were released in a freely available public database meant as a resource for research on the immune response to SARS-CoV-2. Samples were obtained from the ongoing ImmuneRACE study (first 160 participants) and from over 1,000 subjects provided by 6 global collaborators. The sample metadata nearly always contained a de-identified subject ID, COVID-19 status, age in years and sex. Where available, HLA class I and class II types were taken from metadata supplied by the sample provider and were not determined by assay-based typing. Results the study describes overall, beyond this receptor: The amount of clinical and demographic metadata varied by source and participant and was provided uncurated.

The CDR3 sequence holds 15 residues, the cysteine and phenylalanine included. CDR3 DNA is the only sequence kept; it has 45 bases, read in frame from the first base. As encoded in the germline V gene (reference sequence), CDR1 is GTSNPN while CDR2 is SVGIG. Germline trimming: 1 base from V, 0 bases from J; junction bases outside gene matches: 4. TCRbeta CDR3 regions were amplified from genomic DNA using the immunoSEQ Assay, a bias-controlled multiplex PCR. Processing in the source paper ran as follows. The number of nucleated cells in each sample was estimated from the amplification of reference gene primers within the assay. To quantify the absolute abundance of each unique TCRbeta CDR3 rearrangement, sequence reads were collapsed and filtered. For each sample, productive Simpson clonality was calculated as the square root of Simpson's diversity index over productive rearrangements. Imported from immuneACCESS, the table was reduced by TCRdb to in-frame sequences with V and J called. These copies leave out some clones; in studies compared against another copy, an unresolved V gene accounts for under half, and the cause of the remainder is not known. Clone size and the V and J calls come from that table; the DNA yielded D and trimming. In all, the sample holds 260,000 or so clones, and over 80% of those were seen once. Of the sample, around 2.6% falls within the top ten clones.

Participants in the prospective study were aged about 18 to 89 years, lived in some 24 United States geographic areas, and enrolled through a virtual design. To assign participants to cohorts, the prospective study relied on clinical history that participants themselves reported in a screening survey and a study questionnaire. In the prospective study, whole blood, serum and a nasopharyngeal or oropharyngeal swab were collected from each participant by mobile phlebotomists. Prospective study participants could optionally give additional blood draws and questionnaires over an approximately two-month period. Before DNA extraction, blood samples from the prospective study were shipped at room temperature or frozen. In the case of this clone: The clone's antigen remains unknown. No much larger clone is present one base from it, and per-base qualities are unavailable.

The rearranged chain carries TRBV30 and TRBJ2-7; 9 middle bases align to TRBD1. Sequenced material: PBMCs or T cells enriched from blood (not recorded which). The receptor's source is a young woman with acute COVID-19. The CDR3 has the sequence CAWSGGQGSSYEQYF. The DNA is as follows: TGTGCCTGGAGTGGAGGACAGGGGAGCTCCTACGAGCAGTACTTC. Supplemented by the reference TRBV30 and TRBJ2-7 proteins around the CDR3, the complete variable domain is SQTIHQWPATLVQPVGSPLSLECTVEGTSNPNLYWYRQAAGRGLQLLFYSVGIGQISSEVPQNLSASRPQDRQFILSSKKLLLSDSGFYLCAWSGGQGSSYEQYFGPGTRLTVT.